These T cell receptor beta chains were read from a single sample in a study of molecular identifiers for immune sequencing clone quantification. One entry per CDR3 protein results from TCRdb running MiXCR on the PCR reads. The sample has around 82,000 distinct CDR3 sequences; over 15% are singletons. Sample: naive CD8+ T cells from blood, with Jurkat cell RNA spiked in. The receptors derive from a human donor in good health. Some libraries in this study had Jurkat cell RNA spiked in. The CDR3 runs from the conserved cysteine through the conserved F or W. D genes are given only for firm matches. Clone size is shown for a subset of rows, as once, few, many or a class of expanded clone.

v_gene,d_gene,abundance,j_gene,CDR3aa,CDR3nt
TRBV29-1,TRBD1,many,TRBJ2-3,CSAQGMFGADTQYF,TGCAGCGCACAGGGGATGTTTGGTGCAGATACGCAGTATTTT
TRBV7-9,TRBD2,NA,TRBJ2-3,CASSQGPAGGLTDTQYF,TGTGCCAGCAGCCAAGGTCCGGCGGGAGGTTTGACAGATACGCAGTATTTT
TRBV27,NA,many,TRBJ2-7,CASSLYSMAPYEQYF,TGTGCCAGCAGTTTATATTCTATGGCCCCCTACGAGCAGTACTTC
TRBV4-3,NA,many,TRBJ1-3,CASSQDSGNTIYF,TGCGCCAGCAGCCAAGATTCTGGAAACACCATATATTTT
TRBV10-3,TRBD2,many,TRBJ2-3,CATTPGLEDRVTDTQYF,TGTGCCACCACTCCGGGACTAGAAGATCGGGTCACAGATACGCAGTATTTT
TRBV5-4,NA,many,TRBJ1-1,CASSLRGMNTEAFF,TGTGCCAGCAGCTTGAGAGGGATGAACACTGAAGCTTTCTTT
TRBV7-4,NA,NA,TRBJ2-7,CASSLVTDSYEQYF,TGTGCCAGCAGCTTGGTTACCGACTCCTACGAGCAGTACTTC
TRBV6-2/TRBV6-3,NA,many,TRBJ2-7,CASKGTRDPDYEQYF,TGTGCCAGCAAGGGGACCAGGGACCCTGACTACGAGCAGTACTTC
TRBV28,NA,many,TRBJ1-5,CASTELRFSSQPQHF,TGTGCCAGCACCGAACTTAGGTTCTCAAGTCAGCCCCAGCATTTT
TRBV19,NA,many,TRBJ1-4,CASSISNYHEKLFF,TGTGCCAGTAGTATCTCAAACTATCATGAAAAACTGTTTTTT
TRBV2,NA,many,TRBJ2-3,CASSEEAWETDTQYF,TGTGCCAGCAGTGAGGAGGCCTGGGAAACAGATACGCAGTATTTT
TRBV27,NA,many,TRBJ2-3,CASSLEFGDTQYF,TGTGCCAGCAGTTTAGAGTTTGGAGATACGCAGTATTTT
TRBV24-1,NA,many,TRBJ1-5,CATSRVRSNQPQHF,TGTGCCACCAGCAGGGTACGGAGCAATCAGCCCCAGCATTTT
TRBV4-3,TRBD1,many,TRBJ2-2,CASSRDRQSTGELFF,TGCGCCAGCAGCCGGGACAGGCAAAGCACCGGGGAGCTGTTTTTT
TRBV12-3/TRBV12-4,TRBD1,many,TRBJ2-3,CASRNDRGLIDTQYF,TGTGCCAGCAGAAATGACAGGGGGCTTATCGATACGCAGTATTTT
TRBV7-9,TRBD1,many,TRBJ2-7,CASSQNDRVGSYEQYF,TGTGCCAGCAGCCAAAACGACAGGGTTGGGTCCTACGAGCAGTACTTC
TRBV6-5,NA,few,TRBJ2-1,CASDSRGEQFF,TGTGCCAGCGACTCACGGGGTGAGCAGTTCTTC
TRBV29-1,TRBD1,many,TRBJ2-7,CSVEYLRVGQGVNEQYF,TGCAGCGTTGAATACTTGAGGGTCGGACAGGGGGTGAACGAGCAGTACTTC
TRBV6-5,NA,many,TRBJ2-5,CASSYSVIPETQYF,TGTGCCAGCAGTTACTCCGTGATTCCAGAGACCCAGTACTTC
TRBV5-1,NA,many,TRBJ2-5,CASSLEHPQETQYF,TGCGCCAGCAGCTTGGAACATCCACAAGAGACCCAGTACTTC
TRBV19,NA,many,TRBJ1-6,CASRLGNSPLHF,TGTGCCAGTAGGTTGGGCAATTCACCCCTCCACTTT
TRBV12-3/TRBV12-4,NA,many,TRBJ2-5,CASSPDREETQYF,TGTGCCAGCAGCCCTGACAGAGAAGAGACCCAGTACTTC
TRBV19,NA,many,TRBJ2-5,CASSRLTGTIQEETQYF,TGTGCCAGTAGTAGACTCACGGGGACAATTCAAGAAGAGACCCAGTACTTC
TRBV11-2,NA,few,TRBJ2-7,CASSLGPGYEQYF,TGTGCCAGCAGCTTAGGACCTGGCTACGAGCAGTACTTC
TRBV20-1,TRBD1,many,TRBJ1-2,CSAGKGQDFYYGYTF,TGCAGTGCTGGAAAAGGACAGGACTTTTATTATGGCTACACCTTC
TRBV6-1,NA,many,TRBJ1-1,CASSEVSTEAFF,TGTGCCAGCAGTGAAGTCTCCACTGAAGCTTTCTTT